These 21 T cell receptor beta chains came from one sample sequenced in a study of cytomegalovirus exposure and HLA in healthy donors. The PCR used 60 Vbeta and 13 Jbeta primers. TCRdb's table, derived via immunoSEQ multiplex PCR, lists solely in-frame clones and lacks some. The sample consists of 200,000 to 250,000 clones, 83% of them appearing once. Material: PBMCs. The source is a girl aged 5-17 years in good health and CMV-seronegative.

This chain joins TRBV6-6 and TRBJ1-2, with D possibly TRBD1 on 5 matching bases. The germline V gene encodes CDR1 MNHNY and CDR2 SVGAGI (reference sequence). The CDR3 contains 14 residues. V was shortened by 2 bases and J by 6 bases, with 13 bases between the two germline ends. CDR3 loop: CASSYDRSWNGYTF. The CDR3 nucleotides are TGTGCCAGCAGTTACGACAGATCGTGGAATGGCTACACCTTC.

The chain combines TRBV19 with TRBJ1-6; 9 positions match TRBD1. CDR3 length: 14 residues. Germline trimming cut 5 bases from V and 10 bases from J; bases unmatched to any gene: 6. In germline, CDR1 is LNHDA, CDR2 SQIVND (reference sequence). DNA of the CDR3: TGTGCCAGTAGTTCGGGACAGGGTTACTCACCCCTCCACTTT. Its translation is CASSSGQGYSPLHF.

The chain has TRBV6-6 and TRBJ2-7, with TRBD2 matching 9 bases. The CDR3 consists of 16 residues. Germline-derived CDR1 and CDR2 are MNHNY and SVGAGI (reference sequence). The V and J ends lost 1 base and 2 bases, in that order; junction bases with no gene match: 6. For the CDR3, the DNA is TGTGCCAGCAGTTACTTGCGGGAGGGAAGTACCTACGAGCAGTACTTC. Residues: CASSYLREGSTYEQYF.

This clone was seen once. The rearrangement uses TRBV11-2 and TRBJ2-1; 11 positions match TRBD2. V was clipped by 0 bases and J by 4 bases; unmatched bases: 5. The CDR3 has 17 residues. CDR1 SGHAT and CDR2 FQNNGV come from the germline V gene. In DNA, the CDR3 is TGTGCCAGCAGCTTAGAGGTTACTAGCGGGAGATACAATGAGCAGTTCTTC. Translating it yields CASSLEVTSGRYNEQFF. Filled out from reference TRBV11-2 and TRBJ2-1, the complete variable domain reads EAGVAQSPRYKIIEKRQSVAFWCNPISGHATLYWYQQILGQGPKLLIQFQNNGVVDDSQLPKDRFSAERLKGVDSTLKIQPAKLEDSAVYLCASSLEVTSGRYNEQFFGPGTRLTVL.

This clone was recorded a few times. V usage is TRBV6-5 and J usage is TRBJ1-5; D is unclear. Deletions cut 4 bases from V and 6 bases from J, with 13 bases between. This CDR3 spans 14 amino acids. Germline assignment: CDR1 MNHEY and CDR2 SVGAGI. CDR3 coding DNA: TGTGCCAGCAGTTTCTACAGTCCAACTCAGCCCCAGCATTTT. Translation: CASSFYSPTQPQHF.

The chain joins TRBV4-2 to TRBJ1-2, with 7 nucleotides matching TRBD1. CDR1 and CDR2 from the germline V gene are LGHNA and YNFKEQ. The CDR3 contains 13 residues. V gave up 4 bases and J gave up 7 bases; unmatched junction bases: 6. The CDR3 DNA follows: TGTGCCAGCAGCCTACAGGGGTCGGGTGGCTACACCTTC. It codes for CASSLQGSGGYTF.

This clone appeared a single time. The chain combines TRBV2 with TRBJ1-5, with D possibly matching TRBD1 (5 bases). The germline V gene encodes CDR1 SNHLY and CDR2 FYNNEI. Trimming pared 3 bases from V and 4 bases from J, leaving 16 bases between. The CDR3 loop spans 16 amino acids. The CDR3 here is CASSERRQKRNQPQHF. The CDR3, as DNA: TGTGCCAGCAGTGAGCGGCGACAGAAGAGAAATCAGCCCCAGCATTTT.

This chain links TRBV7-2 with TRBJ2-7; D remains ambiguous. Germline values: CDR1 SGHTA, CDR2 FQGNSA. Between the trimmed V and J ends, which lost 5 bases and 2 bases, there was a span of 16 bases. The CDR3 loop spans 15 amino acids. The CDR3 loop is CASSPQNGSPYEQYF. In DNA form, the CDR3 reads TGTGCCAGCAGCCCACAGAACGGAAGCCCCTACGAGCAGTACTTC.

This chain connects TRBV19 to TRBJ1-6; possible D gene TRBD1, 6 bases. The CDR3 spans 15 residues. V lost 8 bases to trimming and J lost 6 bases, with 17 bases between them. Germline V gene sequence: CDR1 LNHDA, CDR2 SQIVND (reference sequence). CDR3 loop: CASGLQGVLNSPLHF. The CDR3 DNA reads as TGTGCCAGTGGATTACAGGGTGTCCTTAATTCACCCCTCCACTTT.

This chain connects TRBV5-1 to TRBJ1-1; 9 bases are shared with TRBD1. The CDR3 is 17 amino acids. Germline V lookup: CDR1 SGHRS, CDR2 YFSETQ. J was trimmed by 4 bases and V by 4 bases; bases with no gene match: 14. This CDR3 is CASSLYRGPEDSTEAFF. CDR3 bases: TGCGCCAGCAGCCTTTACAGGGGGCCTGAGGATAGCACTGAAGCTTTCTTT.

This clone was seen a single time. The rearrangement uses TRBV2 and TRBJ1-5; 10 bases map to TRBD1. Germline V gene data show CDR1 as SNHLY and CDR2 as FYNNEI. V lost 6 bases to trimming and J lost 9 bases; unmatched junction nucleotides: 8. This CDR3 spans 14 amino acids. Here the CDR3 reads CASRGQGTGAPQHF. The CDR3 coding sequence is TGTGCCAGCAGGGGACAGGGGACAGGGGCGCCCCAGCATTTT.

The chain couples TRBV5-1 to TRBJ2-5, with TRBD2 as a possible D gene (6 bases). CDR3 length: 17 amino acids. The ends were cut back, 0 bases at V and 5 bases at J, with 20 bases in the middle. Germline V gene lookup returns CDR1 SGHRS and CDR2 YFSETQ. The CDR3 DNA reads as TGCGCCAGCAGCTTGGCCGGAAGGCAAGCTGGAGGGGAGACCCAGTACTTC. Translated: CASSLAGRQAGGETQYF.

In this sample, this clone turned up a few times. CDR3 bases: TGTGCCAGCTCACCCACACAGACCAGGGCGGAACTGTTTTTT. It yields the protein CASSPTQTRAELFF. V is TRBV18 and J is TRBJ1-4, with D possibly matching TRBD1 (5 bases). CDR1 and CDR2 (germline): KGHSH, LQKENI. The V end lost 3 bases, the J end lost 12 bases, and 17 bases lay between the germline ends. This CDR3 has 14 amino acids.

This clone has only one observation. The chain links TRBV28 to TRBJ1-4; possibly TRBD1 for D (5 bases). V was pared by 0 bases and J by 3 bases, with 5 bases between. CDR1 and CDR2 (germline): MDHEN, SYDVKM. There are 14 residues in the CDR3. CDR3 sequence: CASSLWGPNEKLFF. CDR3 in DNA: TGTGCCAGCAGTTTATGGGGGCCTAATGAAAAACTGTTTTTT. Using reference TRBV28 and TRBJ1-4 for the parts outside the CDR3, the full variable domain is DVKVTQSSRYLVKRTGEKVFLECVQDMDHENMFWYRQDPGLGLRLIYFSYDVKMKEKGDIPEGYSVSREKKERFSLILESASTNQTSMYLCASSLWGPNEKLFFGSGTQLSVL.

The chain combines TRBV2 with TRBJ2-7; D is uncertain. CDR1 and CDR2 (germline): SNHLY, FYNNEI. The V end lost 5 bases, the J end lost 4 bases, and 12 bases lay between the germline ends. The CDR3 extends over 13 amino acids. The CDR3 DNA follows: TGTGCCAGCAGTTTTAGAGGCGATTACGAGCAGTACTTC. This translates into CASSFRGDYEQYF.

The chain carries TRBV4-1 and TRBJ2-5; 10 bases align to TRBD2. This CDR3 spans 19 amino acids. V dropped 0 bases and J dropped 4; count of bases not matched to a gene: 14. CDR1 is MGHRA and CDR2 is YSYEKL in the germline V gene. Written as DNA, the CDR3 is TGCGCCAGCAGCCAAGACGTTGAACTAGCGGGGTGGGGAGGAGAGACCCAGTACTTC. Protein product: CASSQDVELAGWGGETQYF.

This sequence joins TRBV5-6 and TRBJ1-2; a weak D match, TRBD1 (5 bases). Germline V lookup: CDR1 SGHDT, CDR2 YYEEEE. With 7 bases removed from V and 1 base from J, the gap between germline ends came to 14 bases. This CDR3 is 14 amino acids long. The CDR3 region has the DNA TGTGCCAGCCGTTTTTCGGGGGTTAACTATGGCTACACCTTC. As protein: CASRFSGVNYGYTF.

The rearrangement links TRBV28 to TRBJ1-5; 8 nucleotides line up with TRBD1. The CDR3 totals 16 residues. Per germline, CDR1 MDHEN and CDR2 SYDVKM. After removal of 7 bases from V and 3 bases from J, the junction contained 11 bases not matched to a gene. This CDR3 is CASTHDRGILNQPQHF. The CDR3 DNA is TGTGCCAGCACCCATGACAGGGGTATCCTCAATCAGCCCCAGCATTTT.

This clone occurred once. The junction departs from germline at one end; a sequencing error may be responsible. This sequence joins TRBV7-9 and TRBJ1-1; TRBD1 agrees at 8 bases. Germline V gene sequence: CDR1 SEHNR, CDR2 FQNEAQ (reference sequence). The CDR3 spans 11 residues. CDR3 sequence (DNA): TGTGCCAGCAGCTCAGGCCGAGGACAGGGCTTT. As protein: CASSSGRGQGF.

The chain links TRBV5-1 to TRBJ1-1, with D possibly TRBD1 on 6 matching bases. Looked up from germline, CDR1 is SGHRS and CDR2 is YFSETQ. The CDR3 contains 14 residues. V lost 3 bases and J 5 bases, leaving 14 bases between the germline ends. The CDR3, as DNA: TGCGCCAGCAGCTCGGCGGGGGGCCGTACTGAAGCTTTCTTT. It encodes CASSSAGGRTEAFF.

This clone was seen once. CDR3 nucleotides: TGTGCCAGCAGCTTAACCCGGACTAGCGGGGCTTACAATGAGCAGTTCTTC. It specifies CASSLTRTSGAYNEQFF. V usage is TRBV7-8 and J usage is TRBJ2-1, with 12 bases matching TRBD2. The CDR3 has 17 residues. V lost 2 bases and J lost 4; bases outside the gene matches: 6. Germline assignment: CDR1 SGHVS and CDR2 FQNEAQ.